This TCR beta chain was documented in a study of T cells in Graves' hyperthyroidism and ophthalmopathy. Study-wide findings and caveats: Ophthalmopathy, which appeared later, was predicted by the model a median around 6.5 months before onset.

This clonotype has a count of ten or more. What it binds is unknown. Hyperthyroidism was newly diagnosed in patients aged 18 to 65 (duration under 2 months). The source of the PBMCs was 8 to 10 ml of fresh peripheral blood. RNA transcripts served as the template for amplifying TCR beta CDR3 regions. A first-round RT-PCR of the TCR CDR3 used the HTBI primer set. MiXCR, run by TCRdb on the multiplex PCR reads, gives a single entry per CDR3 protein. This table holds hundreds of thousands of distinct CDR3 sequences, 15% to 20% found once. V trimming: 1 base; J trimming: 7 bases; junction bases outside the gene matches: 8. Germline CDR1 and CDR2: SEHNR and FQNEAQ (reference sequence). The CDR3 extends over 16 amino acids.

The receptor was isolated from a woman between 18 and 29 years old with Graves' hyperthyroidism. The chain couples TRBV7-9 to TRBJ2-7, with TRBD2 matching 12 bases. The sequenced sample was blood. The CDR3 DNA follows: TGTGCCAGCAGCTTAGGACTAGCGGGAGTCCGTGGGGAGCAGTACTTC. This encodes CASSLGLAGVRGEQYF.